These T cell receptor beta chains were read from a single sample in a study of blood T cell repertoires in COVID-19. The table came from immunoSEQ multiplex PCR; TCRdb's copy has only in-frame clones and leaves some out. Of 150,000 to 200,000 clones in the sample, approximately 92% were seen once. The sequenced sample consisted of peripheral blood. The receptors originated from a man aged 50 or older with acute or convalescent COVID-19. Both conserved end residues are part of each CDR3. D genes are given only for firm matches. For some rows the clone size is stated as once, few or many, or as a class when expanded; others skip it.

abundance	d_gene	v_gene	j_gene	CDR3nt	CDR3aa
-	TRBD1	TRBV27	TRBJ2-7	TGTGCCAGCAGAAGGACAGGGCCCTACGAGCAGTACTTC	CASRRTGPYEQYF
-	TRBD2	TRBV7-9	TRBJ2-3	TGTGCCAGCAGCAGTACTAGCGGGAGGGCCCCAGATACGCAGTATTTT	CASSSTSGRAPDTQYF
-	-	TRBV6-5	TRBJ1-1	TGTGCCAGCAATCATCAGGGAGGCACTGAAGCTTTCTTT	CASNHQGGTEAFF
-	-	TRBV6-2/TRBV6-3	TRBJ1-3	TGTGCCAGCAGTTCCCCCAAATCTGGAAACACCATATATTTT	CASSSPKSGNTIYF
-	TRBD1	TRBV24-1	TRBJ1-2	TGTGCCACCAGTGATTCGACAGGGTATGGCTACACCTTC	CATSDSTGYGYTF
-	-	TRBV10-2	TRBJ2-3	TGCGCCAGCAGGGACCCCCTCTGGAATAGCGGACCTTTGGGAGATACGCAGTATTTT	CASRDPLWNSGPLGDTQYF
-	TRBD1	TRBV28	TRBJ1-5	TGTGCCAGCACCGCAGGGGGCGGTCATCAGCCCCAGCATTTT	CASTAGGGHQPQHF
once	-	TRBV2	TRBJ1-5	TGTGCCAGCAGGGCCCCGCCGGGTGGCAATCAGCCCCAGCATTTT	CASRAPPGGNQPQHF
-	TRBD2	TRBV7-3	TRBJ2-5	TGTGCCAGCGCCCGGGGTGGGACTAGCGGCCAAGAGACCCAGTACTTC	CASARGGTSGQETQYF
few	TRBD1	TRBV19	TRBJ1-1	TGTGCCAGTGACAGGGACACTGAAGCTTTCTTT	CASDRDTEAFF